This T cell receptor beta chain was obtained from a study of blood T cell repertoires in COVID-19. Libraries were prepared by immunoSEQ multiplex PCR; TCRdb keeps only in-frame clonotypes and omits some of them. Among about 180,000 clones listed, 80% were seen once. Germline V gives CDR1 SGHAT, CDR2 FQNNGV. The CDR3 has 13 residues. With 4 bases removed from V and 2 bases from J, the gap between germline ends came to 8 bases. The sample was peripheral blood. The TCR sequence derives from a man aged 65 to 85 with active or convalescent COVID-19. The chain uses TRBV11-2 and TRBJ1-1; D not resolved. The CDR3 nucleotides are TGTGCCAGCAGCTCCTCACAAAACACTGAAGCTTTCTTT. Its translation is CASSSSQNTEAFF.